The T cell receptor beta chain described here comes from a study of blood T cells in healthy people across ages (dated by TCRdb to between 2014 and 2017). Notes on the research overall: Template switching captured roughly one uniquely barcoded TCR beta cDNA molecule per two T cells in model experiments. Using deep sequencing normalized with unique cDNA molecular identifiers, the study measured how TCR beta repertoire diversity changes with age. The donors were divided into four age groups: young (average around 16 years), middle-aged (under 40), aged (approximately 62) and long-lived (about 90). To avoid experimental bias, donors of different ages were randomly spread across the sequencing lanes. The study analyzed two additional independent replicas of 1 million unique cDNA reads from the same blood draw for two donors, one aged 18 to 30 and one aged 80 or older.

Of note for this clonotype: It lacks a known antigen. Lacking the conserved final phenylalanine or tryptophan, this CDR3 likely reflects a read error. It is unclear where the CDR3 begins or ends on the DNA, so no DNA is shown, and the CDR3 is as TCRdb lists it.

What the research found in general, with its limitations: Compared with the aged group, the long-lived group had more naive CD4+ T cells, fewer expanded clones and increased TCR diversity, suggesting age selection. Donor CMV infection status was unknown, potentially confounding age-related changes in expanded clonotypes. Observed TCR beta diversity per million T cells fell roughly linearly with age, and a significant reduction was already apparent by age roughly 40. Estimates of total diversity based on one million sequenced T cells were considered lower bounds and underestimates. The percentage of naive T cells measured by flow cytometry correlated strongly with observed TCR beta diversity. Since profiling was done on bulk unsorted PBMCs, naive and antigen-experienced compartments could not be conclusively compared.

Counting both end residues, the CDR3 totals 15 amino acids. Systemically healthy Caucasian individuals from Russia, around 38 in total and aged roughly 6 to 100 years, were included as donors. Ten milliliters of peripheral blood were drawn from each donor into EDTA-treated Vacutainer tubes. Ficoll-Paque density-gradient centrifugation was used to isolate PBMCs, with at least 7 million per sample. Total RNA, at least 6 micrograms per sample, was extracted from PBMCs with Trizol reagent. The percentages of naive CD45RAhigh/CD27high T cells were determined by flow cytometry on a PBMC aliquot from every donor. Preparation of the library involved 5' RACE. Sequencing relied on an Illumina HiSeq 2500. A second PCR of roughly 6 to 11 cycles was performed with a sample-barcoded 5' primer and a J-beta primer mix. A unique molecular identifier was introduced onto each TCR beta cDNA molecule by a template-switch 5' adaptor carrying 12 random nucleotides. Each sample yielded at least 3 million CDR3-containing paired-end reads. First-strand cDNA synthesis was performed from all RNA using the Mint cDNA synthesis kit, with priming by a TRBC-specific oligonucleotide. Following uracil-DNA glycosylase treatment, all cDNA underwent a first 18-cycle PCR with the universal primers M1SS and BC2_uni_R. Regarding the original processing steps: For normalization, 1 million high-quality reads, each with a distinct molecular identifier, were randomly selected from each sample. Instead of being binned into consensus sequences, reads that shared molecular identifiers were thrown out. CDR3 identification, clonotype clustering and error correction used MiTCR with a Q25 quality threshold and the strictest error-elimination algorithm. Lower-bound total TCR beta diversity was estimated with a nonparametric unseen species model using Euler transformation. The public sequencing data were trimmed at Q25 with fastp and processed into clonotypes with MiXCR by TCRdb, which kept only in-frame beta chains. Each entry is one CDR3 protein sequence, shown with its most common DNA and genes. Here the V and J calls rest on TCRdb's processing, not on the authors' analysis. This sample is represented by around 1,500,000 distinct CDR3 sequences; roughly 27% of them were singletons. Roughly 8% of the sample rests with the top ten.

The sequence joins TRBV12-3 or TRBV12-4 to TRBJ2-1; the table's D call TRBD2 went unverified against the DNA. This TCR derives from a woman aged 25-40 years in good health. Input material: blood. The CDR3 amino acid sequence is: CASSLGLAGVNEQFS.